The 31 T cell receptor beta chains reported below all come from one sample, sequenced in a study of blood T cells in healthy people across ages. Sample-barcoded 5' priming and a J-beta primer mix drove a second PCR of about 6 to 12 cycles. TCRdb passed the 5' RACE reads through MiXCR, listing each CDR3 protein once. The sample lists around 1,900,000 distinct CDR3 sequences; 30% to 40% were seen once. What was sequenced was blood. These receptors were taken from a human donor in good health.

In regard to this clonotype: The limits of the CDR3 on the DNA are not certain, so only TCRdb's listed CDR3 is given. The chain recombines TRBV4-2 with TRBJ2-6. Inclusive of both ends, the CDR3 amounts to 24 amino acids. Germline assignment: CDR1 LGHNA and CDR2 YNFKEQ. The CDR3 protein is CASSQDRRRVYGYTFGSGTNVLTF.

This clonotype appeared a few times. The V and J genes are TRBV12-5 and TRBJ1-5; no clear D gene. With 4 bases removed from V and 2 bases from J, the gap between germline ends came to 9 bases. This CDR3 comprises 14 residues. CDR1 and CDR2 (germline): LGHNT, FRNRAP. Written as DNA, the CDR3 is TGTGCTAGTGGTTCGCGGGGTGGCAATCAGCCCCAGCATTTT. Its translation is CASGSRGGNQPQHF.

CDR3 nucleotide sequence: TGTGCCAGCAGCTTAGGGGCGGGAAGGGGTTCACCCCTCCACTTT. Protein: CASSLGAGRGSPLHF. This chain uses TRBV7-2 with TRBJ1-6; D is perhaps TRBD1 (5 bases). The CDR3 is made up of 15 amino acids. Between the trimmed V and J ends, which lost 1 base and 9 bases, there was a span of 13 bases. The germline gives CDR1 SGHTA, CDR2 FQGNSA.

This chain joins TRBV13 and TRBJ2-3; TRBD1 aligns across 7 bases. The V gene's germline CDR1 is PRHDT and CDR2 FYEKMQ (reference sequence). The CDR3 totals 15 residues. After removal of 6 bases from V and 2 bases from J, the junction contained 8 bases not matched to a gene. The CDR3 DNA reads TGTGCCAGCAGGGCCGGGACAGAGTACACAGATACGCAGTATTTT. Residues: CASRAGTEYTDTQYF.

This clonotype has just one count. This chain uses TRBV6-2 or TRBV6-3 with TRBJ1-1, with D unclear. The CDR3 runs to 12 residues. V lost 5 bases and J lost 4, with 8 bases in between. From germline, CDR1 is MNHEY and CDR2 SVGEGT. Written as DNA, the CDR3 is TGTGCCAGCAGTGAAGAGATCACTGAAGCTTTCTTT. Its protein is CASSEEITEAFF.

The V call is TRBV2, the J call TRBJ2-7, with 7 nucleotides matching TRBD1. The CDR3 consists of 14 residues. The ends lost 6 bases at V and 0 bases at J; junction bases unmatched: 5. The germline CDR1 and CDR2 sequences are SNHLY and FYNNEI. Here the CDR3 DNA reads TGTGCCAGCAGGCCGACAGGGCGCTCCTACGAGCAGTACTTC. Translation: CASRPTGRSYEQYF.

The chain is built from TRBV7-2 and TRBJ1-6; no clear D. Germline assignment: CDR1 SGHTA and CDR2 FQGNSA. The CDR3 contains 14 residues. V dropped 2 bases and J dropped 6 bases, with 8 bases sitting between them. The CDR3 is CASSLPDRNSPLHF. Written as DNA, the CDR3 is TGTGCCAGCAGCTTACCAGACCGTAATTCACCCCTCCACTTT. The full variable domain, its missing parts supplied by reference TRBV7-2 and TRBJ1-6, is GAGVSQSPSNKVTEKGKDVELRCDPISGHTALYWYRQSLGQGLEFLIYFQGNSAPDKSGLPSDRFSAERTGGSVSTLTIQRTQQEDSAVYLCASSLPDRNSPLHFGNGTRLTVT.

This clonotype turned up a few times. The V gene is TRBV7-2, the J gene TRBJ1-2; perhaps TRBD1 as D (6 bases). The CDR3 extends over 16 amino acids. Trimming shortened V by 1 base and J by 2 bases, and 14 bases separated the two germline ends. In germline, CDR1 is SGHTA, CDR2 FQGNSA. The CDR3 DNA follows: TGTGCCAGCAGCTTAGGGTCGGGGGGCGCCAACTATGGCTACACCTTC. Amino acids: CASSLGSGGANYGYTF.

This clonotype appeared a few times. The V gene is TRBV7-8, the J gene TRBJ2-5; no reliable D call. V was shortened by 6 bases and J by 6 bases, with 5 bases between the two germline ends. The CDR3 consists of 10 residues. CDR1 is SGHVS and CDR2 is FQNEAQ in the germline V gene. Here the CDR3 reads CASSSQTQYF. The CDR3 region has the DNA TGTGCCAGCAGTTCGCAGACCCAGTACTTC.

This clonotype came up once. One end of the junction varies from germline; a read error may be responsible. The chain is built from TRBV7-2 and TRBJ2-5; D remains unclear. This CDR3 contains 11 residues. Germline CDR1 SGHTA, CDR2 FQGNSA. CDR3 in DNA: TGTACCAGCAGCTTAAAAGACACCCAGTACTTC. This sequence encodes CTSSLKDTQYF.

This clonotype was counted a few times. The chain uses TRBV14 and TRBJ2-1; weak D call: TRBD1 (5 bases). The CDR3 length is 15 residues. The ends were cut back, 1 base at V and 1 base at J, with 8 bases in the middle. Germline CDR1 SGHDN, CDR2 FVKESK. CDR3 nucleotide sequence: TGTGCCAGCAGCCAAGCAGGGATTTCCTACAATGAGCAGTTCTTC. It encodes CASSQAGISYNEQFF.

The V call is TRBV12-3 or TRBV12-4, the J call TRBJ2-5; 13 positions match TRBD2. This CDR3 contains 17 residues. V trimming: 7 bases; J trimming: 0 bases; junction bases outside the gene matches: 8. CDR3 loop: CASTRGLAGQYQETQYF. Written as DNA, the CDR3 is TGTGCCAGCACTCGGGGACTAGCGGGACAGTACCAAGAGACCCAGTACTTC.

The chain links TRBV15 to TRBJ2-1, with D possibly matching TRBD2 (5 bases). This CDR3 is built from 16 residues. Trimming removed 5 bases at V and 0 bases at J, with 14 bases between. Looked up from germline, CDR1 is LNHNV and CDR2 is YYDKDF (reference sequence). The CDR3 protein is CATSPQAVSSYNEQFF. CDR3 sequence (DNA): TGTGCCACCAGCCCCCAAGCGGTCTCCTCCTACAATGAGCAGTTCTTC.

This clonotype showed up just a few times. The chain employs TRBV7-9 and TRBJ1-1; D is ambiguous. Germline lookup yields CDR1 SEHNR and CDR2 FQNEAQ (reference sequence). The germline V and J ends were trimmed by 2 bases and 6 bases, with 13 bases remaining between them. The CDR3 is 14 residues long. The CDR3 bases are TGTGCCAGCAGCTTAACCAGAGCGGGGTCTGAAGCTTTCTTT. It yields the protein CASSLTRAGSEAFF.

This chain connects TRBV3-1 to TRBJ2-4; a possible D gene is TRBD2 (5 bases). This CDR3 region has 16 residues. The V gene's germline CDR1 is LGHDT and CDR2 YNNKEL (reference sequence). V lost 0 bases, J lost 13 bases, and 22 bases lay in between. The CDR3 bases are TGTGCCAGCAGCCAAGAAATAGGCCTCGCGAGTGGGGAGCAGTACTTC. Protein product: CASSQEIGLASGEQYF.

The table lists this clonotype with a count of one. Here the CDR3 DNA reads TGTGCCATCAGCTTGTCCGGGACAGGGCGGGCAGATACGCAGTATTTT. This translates into CAISLSGTGRADTQYF. This chain uses TRBV10-3 with TRBJ2-3; 9 positions agree with TRBD1. This CDR3 contains 16 residues. CDR1 ENHRY and CDR2 SYGVKD come from the germline V gene. After removal of 6 bases from V and 4 bases from J, the junction contained 11 bases not matched to a gene.

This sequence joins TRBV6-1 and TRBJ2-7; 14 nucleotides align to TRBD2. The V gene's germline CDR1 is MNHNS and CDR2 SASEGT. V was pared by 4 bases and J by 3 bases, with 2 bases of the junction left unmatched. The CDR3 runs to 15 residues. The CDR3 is CASSGGLAGGYEQYF. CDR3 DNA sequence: TGTGCCAGCAGTGGTGGACTAGCGGGGGGCTACGAGCAGTACTTC.

The CDR3 region has the DNA TGTGCCAGCAGCCCTAGGGTAGGGGACGAGCAGTACTTC. Translated: CASSPRVGDEQYF. The J gene is TRBJ2-7, the V gene TRBV7-9, with TRBD1 as a possible D gene (5 bases). V gave up 5 bases and J gave up 5 bases, with 13 bases separating them. The CDR3 runs 13 residues. CDR1 is SEHNR, CDR2 FQNEAQ, per germline (reference sequence).

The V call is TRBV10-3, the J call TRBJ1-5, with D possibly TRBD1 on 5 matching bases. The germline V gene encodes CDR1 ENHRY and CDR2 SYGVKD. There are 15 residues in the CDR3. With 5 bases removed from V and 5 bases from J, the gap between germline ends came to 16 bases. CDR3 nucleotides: TGTGCCATCAGTCGGGACTCCAACTTAGATCAGCCCCAGCATTTT. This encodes CAISRDSNLDQPQHF.

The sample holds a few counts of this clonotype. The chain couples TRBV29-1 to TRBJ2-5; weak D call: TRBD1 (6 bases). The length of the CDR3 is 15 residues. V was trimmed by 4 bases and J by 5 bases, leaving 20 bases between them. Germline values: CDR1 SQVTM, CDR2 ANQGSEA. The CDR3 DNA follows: TGCAGCGTTGGGGGGAGAGGCAGGGGATGGGAGACCCAGTACTTC. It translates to CSVGGRGRGWETQYF.

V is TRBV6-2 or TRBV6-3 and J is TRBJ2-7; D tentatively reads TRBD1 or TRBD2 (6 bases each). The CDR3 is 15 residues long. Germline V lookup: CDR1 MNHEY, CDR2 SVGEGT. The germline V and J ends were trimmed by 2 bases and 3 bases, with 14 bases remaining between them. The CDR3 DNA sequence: TGTGCCAGCAGTTACCCCTCGGGGGCGGGCTACGAGCAGTACTTC. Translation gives CASSYPSGAGYEQYF.

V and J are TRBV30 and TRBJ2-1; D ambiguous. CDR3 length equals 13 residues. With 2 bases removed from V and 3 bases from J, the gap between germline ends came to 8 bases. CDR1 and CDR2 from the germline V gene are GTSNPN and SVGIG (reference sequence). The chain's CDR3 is CAWSTMGYNEQFF. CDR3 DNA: TGTGCCTGGAGTACAATGGGCTACAATGAGCAGTTCTTC.

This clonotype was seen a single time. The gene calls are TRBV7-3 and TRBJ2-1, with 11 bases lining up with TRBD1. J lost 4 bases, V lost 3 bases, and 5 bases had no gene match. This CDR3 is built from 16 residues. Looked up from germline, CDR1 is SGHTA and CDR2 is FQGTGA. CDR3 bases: TGTGCCAGCAGCTTCTCCCGGGACAGGGGGTACAATGAGCAGTTCTTC. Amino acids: CASSFSRDRGYNEQFF.

This chain's CDR3 is CASRSTGALGYTF. CDR3 DNA: TGTGCCAGCAGGAGCACAGGGGCTTTGGGCTACACCTTC. The J gene is TRBJ1-2, the V gene TRBV5-4; 7 nucleotides align to TRBD1. Germline assignment: CDR1 SGHNT and CDR2 YYREEE (reference sequence). V lost 5 bases to trimming and J lost 8 bases; unmatched junction nucleotides: 9. CDR3 size: 13 residues. The full variable domain, its missing parts supplied by reference TRBV5-4 and TRBJ1-2, is ETGVTQSPTHLIKTRGQQVTLRCSSQSGHNTVSWYQQALGQGPQFIFQYYREEENGRGNFPPRFSGLQFPNYSSELNVNALELDDSALYLCASRSTGALGYTFGSGTRLTVV.

CDR3 nucleotides: TGCAGCGTTGTTGGGGGGCCCACTGAAGCTTTCTTT. Its translation is CSVVGGPTEAFF. The genes are TRBV29-1 and TRBJ1-1; tentatively, D is TRBD1 (6 bases). Trimming cost V 4 bases and J 4 bases, with 10 bases left between them. Germline CDR1 SQVTM, CDR2 ANQGSEA. The CDR3 consists of 12 residues. Supplemented by reference TRBV29-1 and TRBJ1-1, the full variable domain reads SAVISQKPSRDICQRGTSLTIQCQVDSQVTMMFWYRQQPGQSLTLIATANQGSEATYESGFVIDKFPISRPNLTFSTLTVSNMSPEDSSIYLCSVVGGPTEAFFGQGTRLTVV.

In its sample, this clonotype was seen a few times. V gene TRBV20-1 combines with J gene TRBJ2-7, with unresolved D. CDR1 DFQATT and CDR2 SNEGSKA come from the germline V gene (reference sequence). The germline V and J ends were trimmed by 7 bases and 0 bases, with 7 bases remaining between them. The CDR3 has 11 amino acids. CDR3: CSGSYSYEQYF. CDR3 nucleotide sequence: TGCAGTGGATCCTACTCCTACGAGCAGTACTTC.

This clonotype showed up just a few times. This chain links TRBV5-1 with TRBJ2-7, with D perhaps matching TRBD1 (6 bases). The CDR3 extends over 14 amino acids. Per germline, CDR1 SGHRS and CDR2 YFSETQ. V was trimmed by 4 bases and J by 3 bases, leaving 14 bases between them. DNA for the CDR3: TGCGCCAGCAGCACTCGACCGGGACACTACGAGCAGTACTTC. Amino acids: CASSTRPGHYEQYF.

CDR3 DNA sequence: TGTGCCAGCAGCCCAACTAGGGGGGCGCGAGGGGATCAGCCCCAGCATTTT. This sequence encodes CASSPTRGARGDQPQHF. This rearrangement joins TRBV7-9 to TRBJ1-5, with D maybe TRBD1 (6 bases). Germline CDR1 SEHNR, CDR2 FQNEAQ (reference sequence). CDR3 length: 17 amino acids. V was clipped by 5 bases and J by 5 bases, with 22 bases between them.

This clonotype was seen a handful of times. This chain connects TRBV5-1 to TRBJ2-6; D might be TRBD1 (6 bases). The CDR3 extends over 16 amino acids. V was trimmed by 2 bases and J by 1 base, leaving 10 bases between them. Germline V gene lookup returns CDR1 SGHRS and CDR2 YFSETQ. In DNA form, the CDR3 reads TGCGCCAGCAGCTTCACAGGGTCATCTGGGGCCAACGTCCTGACTTTC. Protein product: CASSFTGSSGANVLTF.

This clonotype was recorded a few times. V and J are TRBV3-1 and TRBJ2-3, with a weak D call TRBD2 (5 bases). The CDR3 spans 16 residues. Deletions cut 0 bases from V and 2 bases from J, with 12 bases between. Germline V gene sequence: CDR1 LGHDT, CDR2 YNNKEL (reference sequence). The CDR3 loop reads CASSQDNGLNTDTQYF. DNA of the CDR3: TGTGCCAGCAGCCAAGATAATGGACTGAACACAGATACGCAGTATTTT.

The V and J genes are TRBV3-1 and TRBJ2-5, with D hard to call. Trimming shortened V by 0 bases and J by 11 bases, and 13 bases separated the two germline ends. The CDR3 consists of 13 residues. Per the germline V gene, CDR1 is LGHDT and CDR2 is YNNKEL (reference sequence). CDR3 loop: CASSQDQGSRQYF. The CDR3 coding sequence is TGTGCCAGCAGCCAAGATCAAGGTTCAAGGCAGTACTTC.